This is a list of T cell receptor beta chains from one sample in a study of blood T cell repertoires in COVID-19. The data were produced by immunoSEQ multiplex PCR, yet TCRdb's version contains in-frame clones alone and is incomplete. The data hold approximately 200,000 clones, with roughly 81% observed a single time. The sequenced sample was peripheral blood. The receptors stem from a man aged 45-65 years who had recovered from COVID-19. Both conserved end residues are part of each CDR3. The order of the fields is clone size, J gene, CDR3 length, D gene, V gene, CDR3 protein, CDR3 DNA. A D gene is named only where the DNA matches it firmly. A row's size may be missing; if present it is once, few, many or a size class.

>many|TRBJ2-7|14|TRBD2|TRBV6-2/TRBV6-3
CASSRLADTYEQYF
TGTGCCAGCAGCCGACTAGCGGATACCTACGAGCAGTACTTC
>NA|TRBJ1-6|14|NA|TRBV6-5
CASTKGGRNSPLHF
TGTGCCAGCACCAAAGGGGGAAGGAATTCACCCCTCCACTTT
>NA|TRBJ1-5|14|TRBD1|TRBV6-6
CASRLTGGEQPQHF
TGTGCCAGCAGGCTAACAGGGGGCGAGCAGCCCCAGCATTTT
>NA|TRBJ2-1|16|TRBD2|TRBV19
CASRRLAGGSYNEQFF
TGTGCCAGTAGACGTCTAGCGGGTGGGTCCTACAATGAGCAGTTCTTC
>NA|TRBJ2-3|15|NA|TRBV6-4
CASSVEGGSTDTQYF
TGTGCCAGCAGTGTAGAAGGGGGTAGCACAGATACGCAGTATTTT
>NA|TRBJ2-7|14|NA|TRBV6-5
CASRDRGQSYEQYF
TGTGCCAGCAGAGACCGAGGACAATCCTACGAGCAGTACTTC
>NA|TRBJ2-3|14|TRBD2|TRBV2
CASSRLADTDTQYF
TGTGCCAGCAGCCGACTAGCGGACACAGATACGCAGTATTTT
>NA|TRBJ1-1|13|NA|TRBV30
CAWRVTVNTEAFF
TGTGCCTGGAGGGTCACAGTGAACACTGAAGCTTTCTTT
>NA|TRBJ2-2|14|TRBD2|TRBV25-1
CASSDPSGRPELFF
TGTGCCAGCAGTGACCCTAGCGGGAGACCCGAGCTGTTTTTT
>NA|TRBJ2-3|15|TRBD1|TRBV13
CASSLGTGWADTQYF
TGTGCCAGCAGCCTCGGGACAGGGTGGGCAGATACGCAGTATTTT